This TCR beta chain was recovered during a study of blood T cells in healthy people across ages. Findings and caveats of the study: Researchers said unsorted PBMCs prevented a conclusive naive versus antigen-experienced comparison. TCR beta diversity was tightly associated with the proportion of naive T cells. Long-lived donors had more naive CD4+ cells and higher diversity than aged donors.

Together with a sample-barcoded 5' primer, a J-beta primer mix was included in a second PCR lasting roughly 6 to 12 cycles. TCRdb called the 5' RACE reads again in MiXCR, with one record for every CDR3 protein. The sample holds hundreds of thousands of distinct CDR3 sequences, roughly 30% seen once. The table lists this clonotype with many counts. Antigen specificity is unknown. Between the trimmed V and J ends, which lost 2 bases and 6 bases, there was a span of 11 bases. Germline V lookup: CDR1 MNHEY, CDR2 SVGEGT. CDR3 length: 14 residues. Sequences were obtained from blood. This TCR was sampled from a woman older than 75 in good health. The V and J genes are TRBV6-2 or TRBV6-3 and TRBJ1-5; D may be TRBD1 (6 bases). The CDR3 coding sequence is TGTGCCAGCAGTTACCCCGAGGGGGGTCAGCCCCAGCATTTT. This codes for CASSYPEGGQPQHF.